Listed here are 10 T cell receptor beta chains from one sample, sequenced in a study of technical replicates of blood from a few donors. Assay: immunoSEQ multiplex PCR; the TCRdb copy retains only in-frame clones and omits some. The repertoire holds 70,000 to 95,000 clones, with approximately 94% as singletons. Sequenced: T cells isolated from PBMCs. Receptors originate from a human donor in good health.

CDR3 amino acids: CASSLGGVRTDTQYF. Here the CDR3 DNA reads TGTGCCAGCAGTCTAGGGGGAGTTAGGACAGATACGCAGTATTTT. This chain joins TRBV27 and TRBJ2-3; D might be TRBD1 (6 bases). This CDR3 has 15 residues. Germline V CDR1 and CDR2: MNHEY, SMNVEV (reference sequence). V was pared by 5 bases and J by 3 bases, with 15 bases between.

The V call is TRBV9, the J call TRBJ2-5; possibly TRBD1 for D (5 bases). Trimming took 3 bases from V and 2 from J, leaving 11 bases between them. Per germline, CDR1 SGDLS and CDR2 YYNGEE. The CDR3 spans 14 residues. This CDR3 is CASSDDSFQETQYF. Here the CDR3 DNA reads TGTGCCAGCAGCGACGACAGCTTTCAAGAGACCCAGTACTTC.

The chain uses TRBV7-9 and TRBJ1-1; tentatively, D is TRBD1 (5 bases). The CDR3 has 14 residues. Germline V gene lookup returns CDR1 SEHNR and CDR2 FQNEAQ (reference sequence). V lost 1 base and J 0 bases, leaving 6 bases between the germline ends. The CDR3 DNA is TGTGCCAGCAGCTTAGGGGGGGTGAACACTGAAGCTTTCTTT. This sequence encodes CASSLGGVNTEAFF.

The CDR3 bases are TGCAGCGTCGCACAGGACATTCTTAGGGAGACCCAGTACTTC. The encoded protein is CSVAQDILRETQYF. The chain links TRBV29-1 to TRBJ2-5, with D tentatively TRBD1 (5 bases). Germline V lookup: CDR1 SQVTM, CDR2 ANQGSEA. With 6 bases removed from V and 5 bases from J, the gap between germline ends came to 19 bases. The CDR3 has 14 amino acids.

The table lists this clone with a few counts. The chain uses TRBV5-4 and TRBJ1-1, with 7 bases fitting TRBD1. The length of the CDR3 is 15 residues. CDR1 is SGHNT and CDR2 is YYREEE in the germline V gene (reference sequence). The V gene end was trimmed by 1 base and the J gene end by 5 bases; junction bases not matched to a gene: 8. The CDR3 reads CASSLRGRGRTEAFF. CDR3 DNA sequence: TGTGCCAGCAGCTTGCGCGGCAGGGGGAGAACTGAAGCTTTCTTT. The full variable domain, in which reference TRBV5-4 and TRBJ1-1 provide the parts outside the CDR3, is ETGVTQSPTHLIKTRGQQVTLRCSSQSGHNTVSWYQQALGQGPQFIFQYYREEENGRGNFPPRFSGLQFPNYSSELNVNALELDDSALYLCASSLRGRGRTEAFFGQGTRLTVV.

The chain couples TRBV5-4 to TRBJ2-1; 8 bases are shared with TRBD2. V shed 3 bases, J shed 2 bases, and the junction held 4 bases outside the gene matches. From germline, CDR1 is SGHNT and CDR2 YYREEE (reference sequence). The CDR3 has 15 residues. In nucleotides, the CDR3 is TGTGCCAGCAGCTGGAGCGGGAGCACCTACAATGAGCAGTTCTTC. Translating it yields CASSWSGSTYNEQFF.

The V call is TRBV2, the J call TRBJ1-2; TRBD1 matches at 7 bases. V dropped 7 bases and J dropped 8; count of bases not matched to a gene: 19. CDR3 length: 16 residues. CDR1 and CDR2 (germline): SNHLY, FYNNEI. The CDR3 is CASMGVRTGQGLGYTF. CDR3 nucleotide sequence: TGTGCCAGCATGGGGGTGAGGACAGGCCAGGGTTTAGGCTACACCTTC.

The chain uses TRBV27 and TRBJ2-3; 8 positions match TRBD1. The CDR3 contains 15 residues. Germline V CDR1 and CDR2: MNHEY, SMNVEV (reference sequence). Trimming at V came to 6 bases and at J to 2 bases, leaving 7 bases not matched to a gene. The chain's CDR3 is CASSDRGRYTDTQYF. Written as DNA, the CDR3 is TGTGCCAGCAGCGACAGGGGCCGCTACACAGATACGCAGTATTTT.

V usage is TRBV29-1 and J usage is TRBJ2-7; 11 bases align to TRBD2. V trimming: 6 bases; J trimming: 4 bases; junction bases outside the gene matches: 8. Per the germline V gene, CDR1 is SQVTM and CDR2 is ANQGSEA. The CDR3 is 14 residues long. The CDR3 region has the DNA TGCAGCGTGGACGAAACTAGCGGGAGTTACGAGCAGTACTTC. Residues: CSVDETSGSYEQYF.

This chain links TRBV10-1 with TRBJ2-3, with TRBD2 as a possible D gene (6 bases). The CDR3 extends over 11 amino acids. V lost 8 bases, J lost 8 bases, and 11 bases lay in between. Per the germline V gene, CDR1 is WNHNN and CDR2 is SYGVQD (reference sequence). DNA for the CDR3: TGCGCCAGCGGGCTGGGGGGTACGCAGTATTTT. Its translation is CASGLGGTQYF.